Below, 8 T cell receptor beta chains from the same sample are listed, as sequenced in a study of CD8 T cells in Susac syndrome. The RNA input was about 0.45 to 1 ug, and it was reverse transcribed with random hexamers. MiXCR, applied by TCRdb to the immunoSEQ multiplex PCR reads, yields one record per CDR3 protein. The data show about 140,000 distinct CDR3 sequences, with approximately 96% seen just once and over 0.1% held by the top ten. Sequencing was performed on CD4+ T cells from PBMCs. The receptors derive from a human donor with multiple sclerosis.

This sequence joins TRBV24-1 and TRBJ2-1; maybe TRBD2 (5 bases). The CDR3 has 16 residues. Germline loops: CDR1 KGHDR, CDR2 SFDVKD. V was trimmed by 1 base and J by 0 bases, leaving 9 bases between them. Here the CDR3 reads CATSDFEGSSYNEQFF. Written as DNA, the CDR3 is TGTGCCACCAGTGATTTTGAAGGGAGCTCCTACAATGAGCAGTTCTTC.

The V gene is TRBV9, the J gene TRBJ2-1; D gene ambiguous. The CDR3 sequence is 11 residues long. CDR1 and CDR2 from the germline V gene are SGDLS and YYNGEE. V dropped 0 bases and J dropped 7 bases, with 2 bases sitting between them. In DNA, the CDR3 is TGTGCCAGCAGCGTAGAGAATGAGCAGTTCTTC. Its translation: CASSVENEQFF.

The V gene is TRBV27, the J gene TRBJ1-5; 7 nucleotides agree with TRBD1. The CDR3 runs 13 residues. Trimming removed 6 bases from V and 4 bases from J; junction bases left unmatched: 3. In germline, CDR1 is MNHEY, CDR2 SMNVEV (reference sequence). The CDR3 loop reads CASRLQGNQPQHF. In DNA, the CDR3 is TGTGCCAGCAGACTACAGGGGAATCAGCCCCAGCATTTT.

The rearrangement uses TRBV29-1 and TRBJ2-7; 8 bases map to TRBD2. With V trimmed by 4 bases and J by 4 bases, 3 bases remained unmatched. The CDR3 has 12 amino acids. Germline CDR1 SQVTM, CDR2 ANQGSEA. For the CDR3, the DNA is TGCAGCGTTGGGCTAGCGGGTTACGAGCAGTACTTC. Protein product: CSVGLAGYEQYF.

J is TRBJ1-5 and V is TRBV20-1; 8 bases align to TRBD1. CDR3 length equals 12 residues. CDR1 and CDR2 from the germline V gene are DFQATT and SNEGSKA (reference sequence). With V trimmed by 8 bases and J by 7 bases, 7 bases remained unmatched. The CDR3 reads CSHGQGIQPQHF. Here the CDR3 DNA reads TGCAGTCATGGACAGGGAATACAGCCCCAGCATTTT.

A single count supports this clonotype. This chain joins TRBV4-1 and TRBJ2-2; the match to TRBD2 covers 11 bases. The CDR3 runs 18 residues. V dropped 4 bases and J dropped 1; count of bases not matched to a gene: 8. The germline V gene encodes CDR1 MGHRA and CDR2 YSYEKL. The CDR3 protein is CASSRQISGRVNTGELFF. In DNA form, the CDR3 reads TGCGCCAGCAGCCGACAAATTAGCGGGAGGGTGAACACCGGGGAGCTGTTTTTT.

The chain is built from TRBV28 and TRBJ1-2; TRBD1 agrees at 9 bases. The junction had 5 bases not matched to a gene; V was cut back by 5 bases and J by 4 bases. This CDR3 region has 14 residues. Germline CDR1 MDHEN, CDR2 SYDVKM. The CDR3 sequence is CASSLTGGRYGYTF. The CDR3 coding sequence is TGTGCCAGCAGTCTAACAGGGGGCCGCTATGGCTACACCTTC.

In this sample, this clonotype turned up once. The rearrangement joins TRBV6-5 to TRBJ1-5; possible D gene TRBD1, 5 bases. The V end lost 5 bases, the J end lost 3 bases, and 8 bases lay between the germline ends. The CDR3 runs 13 residues. CDR1 is MNHEY and CDR2 is SVGAGI in the germline V gene. CDR3 nucleotides: TGTGCCAGCAGTCGACAGCTCAATCAGCCCCAGCATTTT. It codes for CASSRQLNQPQHF.